One sample yielded the 8 T cell receptor beta chains listed below, sequenced in a study of blood T cell repertoires in COVID-19. Using immunoSEQ multiplex PCR, the repertoire was profiled, and TCRdb retains in-frame clones only, with some absent. The table lists about 52,000 clones, 75% to 90% of them singletons, with approximately 4.9% in the top ten. Sequencing input: peripheral blood. All receptors come from a man between 60 and 75 years old with active COVID-19.

The chain employs TRBV11-1 and TRBJ2-1; TRBD2 agrees at 8 bases. J lost 9 bases, V lost 1 base, and 11 bases had no gene match. CDR1 and CDR2 (germline): SGHAT, FQDESV (reference sequence). The CDR3 is made up of 16 amino acids. The CDR3 sequence: CASSLEAGVGLGEQFF. CDR3 DNA: TGTGCCAGCAGCTTAGAAGCGGGAGTAGGTTTGGGTGAGCAGTTCTTC.

The rearrangement joins TRBV2 to TRBJ2-5; 12 bases are shared with TRBD2. CDR3 length: 14 residues. Germline CDR1 SNHLY, CDR2 FYNNEI. V lost 7 bases, J lost 5 bases, and 5 bases stayed unmatched. The CDR3 DNA reads as TGTGCCAGCACTCCGACTAGCGGGAGTGAGACCCAGTACTTC. Translated: CASTPTSGSETQYF.

This rearrangement joins TRBV28 to TRBJ2-3; D unclear. This CDR3 contains 13 residues. Germline V gene data show CDR1 as MDHEN and CDR2 as SYDVKM. Trimming took off 7 bases at V and 1 base at J, with 9 bases between the two ends. The CDR3 bases are TGTGCCAGCATTCGGTCGGGCACAGATACGCAGTATTTT. It specifies CASIRSGTDTQYF. Full variable domain (remainder filled in from reference TRBV28 and TRBJ2-3): DVKVTQSSRYLVKRTGEKVFLECVQDMDHENMFWYRQDPGLGLRLIYFSYDVKMKEKGDIPEGYSVSREKKERFSLILESASTNQTSMYLCASIRSGTDTQYFGPGTRLTVL.

This clone is labeled medium-sized. The gene calls are TRBV7-9 and TRBJ1-2; TRBD1 aligns across 8 bases. Germline CDR1 reads SEHNR; CDR2 reads FQNEAQ (reference sequence). This CDR3 is built from 15 residues. V dropped 4 bases and J dropped 8; count of bases not matched to a gene: 12. For the CDR3, the DNA is TGTGCCAGCAGCTCGCATGGACAGGGCCCGAGGGGCTACACCTTC. It codes for CASSSHGQGPRGYTF. Combining the CDR3 with reference TRBV7-9 and TRBJ1-2 gives the whole variable domain DTGVSQNPRHKITKRGQNVTFRCDPISEHNRLYWYRQTLGQGPEFLTYFQNEAQLEKSRLLSDRFSAERPKGSFSTLEIQRTEQGDSAMYLCASSSHGQGPRGYTFGSGTRLTVV.

The chain joins TRBV5-1 to TRBJ2-7, with TRBD1 identical over 12 bases. Per the germline V gene, CDR1 is SGHRS and CDR2 is YFSETQ. Trimming removed 2 bases from V and 6 bases from J; junction bases left unmatched: 6. This CDR3 spans 15 amino acids. As DNA, the CDR3 is TGCGCCAGCAGCTTAACCGGGACAGGGGGCGCCGAGCAGTACTTC. The encoded protein is CASSLTGTGGAEQYF.

CDR3 amino acids: CASSSGANTDTQYF. The CDR3 DNA sequence: TGTGCCAGCAGTTCAGGGGCAAACACAGATACGCAGTATTTT. The chain combines TRBV28 with TRBJ2-3; D may be TRBD1 (6 bases). V was clipped by 4 bases and J by 2 bases, with 10 bases between them. Germline V CDR1 and CDR2: MDHEN, SYDVKM. This CDR3 is built from 14 residues.

The chain recombines TRBV27 with TRBJ2-7; 7 nucleotides match TRBD1. The CDR3 totals 15 residues. J was trimmed by 3 bases and V by 5 bases; bases with no gene match: 10. Germline V CDR1 and CDR2: MNHEY, SMNVEV (reference sequence). The CDR3 region has the DNA TGTGCCAGCAGTCACGGACAGGTTGGGGGCTACGAGCAGTACTTC. Translation gives CASSHGQVGGYEQYF.

In DNA, the CDR3 is TGCAGCGTCGGGACAGGGGGCTATGGCTACACCTTC. This sequence encodes CSVGTGGYGYTF. V is TRBV29-1 and J is TRBJ1-2, with 11 bases matching TRBD1. With 6 bases clipped from V and 4 bases from J, the junction kept 1 base outside the gene matches. The CDR3 totals 12 residues. Per the germline V gene, CDR1 is SQVTM and CDR2 is ANQGSEA.